The 10 T cell receptor beta chains given below trace back to one sample, sequenced in a study of T cell repertoires in cytomegalovirus infection. MiXCR, applied by TCRdb to the reads, yields one record per CDR3 protein. The repertoire holds a few hundred thousand distinct CDR3 sequences, with 17% as singletons. The sequenced sample consisted of PBMCs. The receptors were sampled from a human donor in good health (CMV status not recorded). Some clones in this sample may be carry-over from other donors' samples.

The sample holds many counts of this clonotype. The rearrangement uses TRBV11-3 and TRBJ2-7; maybe TRBD1 (6 bases). V gave up 5 bases and J gave up 6 bases, with 26 bases separating them. The CDR3 runs 17 residues. Germline values: CDR1 SGHNT, CDR2 YENEEA. CDR3 amino acids: CASSPPEDAGVDCEQYF. The CDR3 DNA reads TGTGCCAGCAGCCCCCCCGAAGACGCAGGGGTGGACTGCGAGCAGTACTTC.

This clonotype was detected many times. The rearrangement uses TRBV19 and TRBJ1-5, with TRBD1 matching 12 bases. The V gene's germline CDR1 is LNHDA and CDR2 SQIVND (reference sequence). With 10 bases clipped from V and 3 bases from J, the junction kept 13 bases outside the gene matches. The CDR3 is 17 amino acids. In nucleotides, the CDR3 is TGTGCCATTAGCGGGACAGGGGGCGCGTATAACAATCAGCCCCAGCATTTT. As protein: CAISGTGGAYNNQPQHF.

The chain couples TRBV28 to TRBJ1-5, with D perhaps TRBD1 (5 bases). CDR1 MDHEN and CDR2 SYDVKM come from the germline V gene. The CDR3 totals 14 residues. Trimming shortened V by 2 bases and J by 5 bases, and 10 bases separated the two germline ends. The CDR3 loop is CASSLESGHQPQHF. In nucleotides, the CDR3 is TGTGCCAGCAGTTTAGAATCGGGGCATCAGCCCCAGCATTTT.

V is TRBV7-9 and J is TRBJ2-7, with 7 bases that match TRBD2. The ends lost 7 bases at V and 0 bases at J; junction bases unmatched: 6. Germline V CDR1 and CDR2: SEHNR, FQNEAQ (reference sequence). The CDR3 covers 14 residues. CDR3 region: CASNRGDHSYEQYF. The CDR3, as DNA: TGTGCCAGCAACCGGGGGGACCACTCCTACGAGCAGTACTTC. The full variable domain, rest sourced from reference TRBV7-9 and TRBJ2-7, is DTGVSQNPRHKITKRGQNVTFRCDPISEHNRLYWYRQTLGQGPEFLTYFQNEAQLEKSRLLSDRFSAERPKGSFSTLEIQRTEQGDSAMYLCASNRGDHSYEQYFGPGTRLTVT.

This clonotype was recorded at least ten times. The rearrangement uses TRBV6-6 and TRBJ1-5; maybe TRBD1 (5 bases). The CDR3 length is 14 residues. V was trimmed by 4 bases and J by 3 bases, leaving 10 bases between them. Germline V gene lookup returns CDR1 MNHNY and CDR2 SVGAGI (reference sequence). The CDR3 region has the DNA TGTGCCAGCAGTTTACAGGCCTTCAATCAGCCCCAGCATTTT. As protein: CASSLQAFNQPQHF.

V and J are TRBV4-1 and TRBJ2-7, with D uncertain. Germline V gives CDR1 MGHRA, CDR2 YSYEKL. V lost 1 base and J 3 bases, leaving 13 bases between the germline ends. This CDR3 comprises 15 residues. This CDR3 reads CASSQALARDYEQYF. For the CDR3, the DNA is TGCGCCAGCAGCCAAGCACTTGCCCGAGACTACGAGCAGTACTTC.

This clonotype has just one count. The V and J genes are TRBV5-4 and TRBJ1-4; perhaps TRBD1 as D (6 bases). The CDR3 runs to 15 residues. The V end was cut by 3 bases, the J end by 7 bases, with 16 bases between. Germline-derived CDR1 and CDR2 are SGHNT and YYREEE (reference sequence). In DNA, the CDR3 is TGTGCCAGCAGCTCTCTGACAGGTCGGACTGAAAAACTGTTTTTT. Translation: CASSSLTGRTEKLFF.

The chain carries TRBV12-3 or TRBV12-4 and TRBJ2-6, with D perhaps being TRBD1 or TRBD2 (5 bases each). This CDR3 contains 17 residues. The V gene lost 4 bases and the J gene lost 0 bases, with 13 bases spanning the gap. The CDR3 is CASSWGIYSSGANVLTF. CDR3 in DNA: TGTGCCAGCAGTTGGGGGATCTACTCCTCTGGGGCCAACGTCCTGACTTTC.

A few counts support this clonotype. V gene TRBV7-2 combines with J gene TRBJ2-1; TRBD2 agrees at 9 bases. This CDR3 contains 15 residues. V dropped 5 bases and J dropped 6; count of bases not matched to a gene: 8. Germline V gives CDR1 SGHTA, CDR2 FQGNSA. The CDR3 coding sequence is TGTGCCAGCAGCCCACAGGCGGGGGGGTTCAATGAGCAGTTCTTC. Its protein is CASSPQAGGFNEQFF.

This clonotype showed up just once. No conserved phenylalanine or tryptophan ends this CDR3, so it is likely a read error. This sequence joins TRBV6-2 or TRBV6-3 and TRBJ2-2; the match to TRBD1 covers 7 bases. Germline V gives CDR1 MNHEY, CDR2 SVGEGT. V lost 2 bases and J lost 2; bases outside the gene matches: 2. The CDR3 length is 15 residues. CDR3 sequence reads: CASSYDRVNTGELFL. CDR3 DNA sequence: TGTGCCAGCAGTTACGACAGGGTTAACACCGGGGAGCTGTTTCTT.